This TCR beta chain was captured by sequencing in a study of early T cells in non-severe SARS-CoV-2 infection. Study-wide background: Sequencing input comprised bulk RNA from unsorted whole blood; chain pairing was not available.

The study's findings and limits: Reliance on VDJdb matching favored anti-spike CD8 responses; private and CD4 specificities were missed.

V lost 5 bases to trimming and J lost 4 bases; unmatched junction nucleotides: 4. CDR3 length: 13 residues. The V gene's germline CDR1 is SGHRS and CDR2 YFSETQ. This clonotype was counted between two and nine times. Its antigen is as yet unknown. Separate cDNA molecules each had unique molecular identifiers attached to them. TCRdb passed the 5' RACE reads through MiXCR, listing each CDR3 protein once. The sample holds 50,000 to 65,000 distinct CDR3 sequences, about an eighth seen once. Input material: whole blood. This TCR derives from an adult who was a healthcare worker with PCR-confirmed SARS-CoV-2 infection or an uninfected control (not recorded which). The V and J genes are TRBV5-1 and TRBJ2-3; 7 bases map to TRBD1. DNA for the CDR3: TGCGCCAGCAGAGACAGGGATGCAGATACGCAGTATTTT. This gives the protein CASRDRDADTQYF.